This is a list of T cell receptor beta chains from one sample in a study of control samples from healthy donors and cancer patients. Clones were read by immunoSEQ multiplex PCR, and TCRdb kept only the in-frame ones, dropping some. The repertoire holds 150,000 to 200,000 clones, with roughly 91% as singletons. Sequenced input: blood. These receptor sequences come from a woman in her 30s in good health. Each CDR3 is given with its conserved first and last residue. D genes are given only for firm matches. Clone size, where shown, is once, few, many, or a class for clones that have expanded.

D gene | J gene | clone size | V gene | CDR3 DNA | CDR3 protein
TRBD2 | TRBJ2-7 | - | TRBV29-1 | TGCAGCGTGGGGGGACTAACCTATGAGCAGTACTTC | CSVGGLTYEQYF
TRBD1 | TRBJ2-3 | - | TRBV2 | TGTGCCAGCAGCATACAGGGGTTTTCCACAGATACGCAGTATTTT | CASSIQGFSTDTQYF
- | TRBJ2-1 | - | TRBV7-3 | TGTGCCAGCAGCGAGGACACCTTCAATGAGCAGTTCTTC | CASSEDTFNEQFF
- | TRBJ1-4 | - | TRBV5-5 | TGTGCCAGCAGCTTGGGGGGGCCATTGGCTAATGAAAAACTGTTTTTT | CASSLGGPLANEKLFF
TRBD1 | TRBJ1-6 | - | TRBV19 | TGTGCCAGTTGGGACAGCTCCTATAATTCACCCCTCCACTTT | CASWDSSYNSPLHF
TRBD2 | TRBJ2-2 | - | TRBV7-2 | TGTGCCAGCAGCGAACTAGCGGGGGGTGGGGAGCTGTTTTTT | CASSELAGGGELFF
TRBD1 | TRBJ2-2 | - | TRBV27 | TGTGCCAGCAGAGGGACAGGGGTTAACACCGGGGAGCTGTTTTTT | CASRGTGVNTGELFF
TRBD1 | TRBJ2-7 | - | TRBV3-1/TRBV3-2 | TGTGCCAGCAGCGGCCGGGACAGGGGTCACGAGCAGTACTTC | CASSGRDRGHEQYF
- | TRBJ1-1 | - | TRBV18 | TGTGCCAGCTCACCACCCGGGTTAGGGAACACTGAAGCTTTCTTT | CASSPPGLGNTEAFF
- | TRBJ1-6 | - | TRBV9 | TGTGCCAGCAGCGTAGGGGGGAGCTCCTATAATTCACCCCTCCACTTT | CASSVGGSSYNSPLHF
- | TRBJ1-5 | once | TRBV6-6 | TGTGCCAGCAGCCCGGGGGATCAGCCCCAGCATTTT | CASSPGDQPQHF
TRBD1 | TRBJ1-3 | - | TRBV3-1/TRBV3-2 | TGTGCCAGCAGCCAAGTGAGACAGGGAGGAAACACCATATATTTT | CASSQVRQGGNTIYF
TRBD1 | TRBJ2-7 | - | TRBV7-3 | TGTGCCAGCAGCCCCGGACAGGACTACGAGCAGTACTTC | CASSPGQDYEQYF
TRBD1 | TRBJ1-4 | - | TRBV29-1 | TGCAGCGCCACAGACAGGGCTAATGAAAAACTGTTTTTT | CSATDRANEKLFF
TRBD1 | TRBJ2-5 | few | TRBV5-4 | TGTGCCAGCAGCTCAGGACAGGTACAAGAGACCCAGTACTTC | CASSSGQVQETQYF
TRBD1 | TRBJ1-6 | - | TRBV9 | TGTGCCAGCAGCGTAGTGAGGACAGGGGAAGTCTCACCCCTCCACTTT | CASSVVRTGEVSPLHF
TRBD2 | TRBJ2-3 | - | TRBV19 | TGTGCCAGTAGTATCTCTCTAGCGGGAGATACGCAGTATTTT | CASSISLAGDTQYF
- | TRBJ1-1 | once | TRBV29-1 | TGCAGCGTTGAAGGGGGAAGGAACACTGAAGCTTTCTTT | CSVEGGRNTEAFF
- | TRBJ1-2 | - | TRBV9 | TGTGCCAGCAGCGTAGAGATAGGGGCTAACTATGGCTACACCTTC | CASSVEIGANYGYTF
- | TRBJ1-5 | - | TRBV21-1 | TGTGCCAGCAGCAAGGTTGGAGAGAATCAGCCCCAGCATTTT | CASSKVGENQPQHF
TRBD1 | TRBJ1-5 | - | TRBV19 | TGTGCCAGTAGGGACAGGGTTAGGTATAGCAATCAGCCCCAGCATTTT | CASRDRVRYSNQPQHF
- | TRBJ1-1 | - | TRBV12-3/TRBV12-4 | TGTGCCAGCAGTTTCGTAGGGGATGAAGCTTTCTTT | CASSFVGDEAFF
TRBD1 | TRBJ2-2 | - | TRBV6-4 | TGTGCCAGCACTGACAGGGAGAACACCGGGGAGCTGTTTTTT | CASTDRENTGELFF
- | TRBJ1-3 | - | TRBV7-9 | TGTGCCAGCAGCTTACAGGGGAGGTTTGGAAACACCATATATTTT | CASSLQGRFGNTIYF
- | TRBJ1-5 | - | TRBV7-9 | TGTGCCAGCAGCTTAGCGGGGGGGACCCCCAATCAGCCCCAGCATTTT | CASSLAGGTPNQPQHF
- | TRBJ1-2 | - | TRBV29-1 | TGCAGCGTTGACGAGGTAATCTATGGCTACACCTTC | CSVDEVIYGYTF
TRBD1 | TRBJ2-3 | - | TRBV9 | TGTGCCAGCAGCGTATCACCAGGGGGTCATACCACAGATACGCAGTATTTT | CASSVSPGGHTTDTQYF
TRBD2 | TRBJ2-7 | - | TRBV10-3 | TGTGCCATCAGGCGGACTAGCGGAAACTACGAGCAGTACTTC | CAIRRTSGNYEQYF
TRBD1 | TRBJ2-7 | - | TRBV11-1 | TGTGCCAGCAGCTTAGGAGGAACAGGGGGCAACTACGAGCAGTACTTC | CASSLGGTGGNYEQYF
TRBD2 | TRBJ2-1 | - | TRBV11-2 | TGTGCCAGCAGGACTAGCGGGAGGGCCCATGAGCAGTTCTTC | CASRTSGRAHEQFF
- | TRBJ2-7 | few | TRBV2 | TGTGCCAGCAGTGGGGCAATCGAGCAGTACTTC | CASSGAIEQYF
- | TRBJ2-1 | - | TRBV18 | TGTGCCAGCTCACCCCTTATAGACAATGAGCAGTTCTTC | CASSPLIDNEQFF
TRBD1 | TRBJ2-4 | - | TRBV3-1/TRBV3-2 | TGTGCCAGCAGCCCGACAGGGGGCTCAAACATTCAGTACTTC | CASSPTGGSNIQYF
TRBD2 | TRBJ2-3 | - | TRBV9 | TGTGCCAGCAGCGTAGGCCCTAGCGGTAGCACAGATACGCAGTATTTT | CASSVGPSGSTDTQYF
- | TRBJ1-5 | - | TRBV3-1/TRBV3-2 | TGTGCCAGCAGCCCTGGGCTTTATAGCAATCAGCCCCAGCATTTT | CASSPGLYSNQPQHF
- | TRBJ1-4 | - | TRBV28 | TGTGCCAGCAGTCCCGGGGGGGGAAAACTGTTTTTT | CASSPGGGKLFF
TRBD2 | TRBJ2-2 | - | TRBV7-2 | TGTGCCAGCAGCTTAGGACTAGCGGGACCTACCGGGGAGCTGTTTTTT | CASSLGLAGPTGELFF
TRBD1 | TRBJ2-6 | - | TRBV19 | TGTGCCAGTAGGGACAGGAACTCTGGGGCCAACGTCCTGACTTTC | CASRDRNSGANVLTF